The next 31 T cell receptor beta chains were all read from a single sample in a study of OX40 agonist ivuxolimab in advanced cancers. TCRdb's copy holds only in-frame clones and misses some; the assay was immunoSEQ multiplex PCR. The sample carries tens of thousands of clones, around 86% recorded once. The sample consisted of CD4+ or CD8+ T cells sorted from blood, taken in a trial of the OX40 agonist ivuxolimab. The receptors shown here come from an adult with an advanced solid tumor such as melanoma, head and neck, liver or kidney cancer.

The rearrangement uses TRBV25-1 and TRBJ2-7; D call uncertain. Trimming pared 8 bases from V and 3 bases from J, leaving 20 bases between. In germline, CDR1 is MGHDK, CDR2 SYGVNS. The CDR3 contains 15 residues. The CDR3 DNA reads as TGTGCCAGCTCGGGCCCCCCTCCCTTTAGCTACGAGCAGTACTTC. Its translation is CASSGPPPFSYEQYF.

To note about this clone: A junction boundary mismatches the germline segment, possibly from a read error. This chain uses TRBV28 with TRBJ1-1; TRBD1 matches at 10 bases. The length of the CDR3 is 16 residues. Per the germline V gene, CDR1 is MDHEN and CDR2 is SYDVKM. Written as DNA, the CDR3 is TGTGCCAGCAGCTTATATTCGGGGACAGGGGCGACTGAAGCTTTCTTT. Protein: CASSLYSGTGATEAFF.

This clone has only a few counts. The V call is TRBV6-5, the J call TRBJ1-2; 9 bases are shared with TRBD1. CDR1 is MNHEY, CDR2 SVGAGI, per germline. The CDR3 covers 15 residues. V trimming: 4 bases; J trimming: 8 bases; junction bases outside the gene matches: 11. The CDR3 here is CASSSGQGKSSGYTF. CDR3 DNA sequence: TGTGCCAGCAGTTCTGGACAGGGGAAATCGAGCGGCTACACCTTC.

The rearrangement links TRBV28 to TRBJ1-1, with 8 bases that match TRBD1. Germline V gene data show CDR1 as MDHEN and CDR2 as SYDVKM. This CDR3 region has 14 residues. The J segment lost 4 bases and the V segment lost 2 bases, leaving 3 bases of the junction unmatched. CDR3 protein: CASSLQGAVTEAFF. CDR3 bases: TGTGCCAGCAGTTTACAGGGGGCCGTCACTGAAGCTTTCTTT. The variable domain in full, completed from reference TRBV28 and TRBJ1-1, reads DVKVTQSSRYLVKRTGEKVFLECVQDMDHENMFWYRQDPGLGLRLIYFSYDVKMKEKGDIPEGYSVSREKKERFSLILESASTNQTSMYLCASSLQGAVTEAFFGQGTRLTVV.

CDR3 bases: TGTGCCAGCAGCTTAGGACAGGGTCAGTTCTTC. Encoded protein: CASSLGQGQFF. This chain links TRBV7-2 with TRBJ2-1; 7 nucleotides match TRBD1. After removal of 1 base from V and 13 bases from J, the junction contained 1 base not matched to a gene. Germline loops: CDR1 SGHTA, CDR2 FQGNSA. This CDR3 contains 11 residues.

This rearrangement joins TRBV10-3 to TRBJ1-4, with D perhaps matching TRBD1 (6 bases). Looked up from germline, CDR1 is ENHRY and CDR2 is SYGVKD. The V and J ends lost 11 bases and 3 bases respectively, with 16 bases between them. The CDR3 spans 14 residues. The CDR3 region is CAAKGGQSNEKLFF. CDR3 in DNA: TGTGCCGCGAAGGGGGGCCAGTCTAATGAAAAACTGTTTTTT.

The CDR3 is CASSMESNYGYTF. The CDR3 DNA sequence: TGTGCCAGCTCAATGGAATCTAACTATGGCTACACCTTC. The chain carries TRBV18 and TRBJ1-2; no clear D gene. Trimming took 5 bases from V and 0 from J, leaving 7 bases between them. The CDR3 runs to 13 residues. Germline V gene data show CDR1 as KGHSH and CDR2 as LQKENI.

The genes are TRBV7-6 and TRBJ2-7; D possibly corresponds to TRBD2 (6 bases). The CDR3 is 12 amino acids. V was cut by 5 bases and J by 6 bases, with 11 bases left in between. In germline, CDR1 is SGHVS, CDR2 FNYEAQ. CDR3 amino acids: CASSRTGVEQYF. The CDR3 region has the DNA TGTGCCAGCAGCAGAACGGGGGTCGAGCAGTACTTC.

The chain has TRBV5-1 and TRBJ1-2; D is uncertain. The V end lost 4 bases, the J end lost 4 bases, and 11 bases lay between the germline ends. The CDR3 totals 13 residues. The germline gives CDR1 SGHRS, CDR2 YFSETQ. The DNA for the CDR3 is TGCGCCAGCAGCCCGGACCGCGCCTATGGCTACACCTTC. This sequence encodes CASSPDRAYGYTF.

The chain combines TRBV6-1 with TRBJ1-2; 11 positions match TRBD1. There are 13 residues in the CDR3. J gave up 11 bases and V 3 bases, and 5 bases lay outside the gene matches. Per germline, CDR1 MNHNS and CDR2 SASEGT. The CDR3 DNA is TGTGCCAGCAGTGACCGGGACAGGGGGGCTTACACCTTC. This gives the protein CASSDRDRGAYTF.

As regards this clone: This specimen includes other DNA sequences encoding the same CDR3. The chain links TRBV27 to TRBJ1-1; D may be TRBD1 (6 bases). The CDR3 is made up of 12 amino acids. Trimming stripped 4 bases from V and 6 bases from J, with 9 bases between. Looked up from germline, CDR1 is MNHEY and CDR2 is SMNVEV (reference sequence). The CDR3 region is CASSSQGPEAFF. CDR3 in DNA: TGTGCCAGCAGTTCACAGGGACCTGAAGCTTTCTTT.

This chain joins TRBV6-4 and TRBJ2-2, with 10 bases aligning to TRBD2. This CDR3 spans 17 amino acids. The germline V gene encodes CDR1 MRHNA and CDR2 SNTAGT. Unmatched junction bases numbered 4, after V lost 3 bases and J lost 0 bases. This CDR3 is CASSEIAGGANTGELFF. The CDR3 DNA is TGTGCCAGCAGTGAAATAGCGGGAGGCGCGAACACCGGGGAGCTGTTTTTT.

A few counts support this clone. This chain uses TRBV29-1 with TRBJ1-2; the match to TRBD1 covers 8 bases. J was trimmed by 11 bases and V by 4 bases; bases with no gene match: 12. There are 13 residues in the CDR3. Germline CDR1 reads SQVTM; CDR2 reads ANQGSEA. The CDR3 nucleotides are TGCAGCGTTGGCGGAGGACAGGGATATTTTTACACCTTC. It specifies CSVGGGQGYFYTF.

The chain employs TRBV18 and TRBJ1-3; TRBD1 might be the D (5 bases). The CDR3 runs to 15 residues. Germline CDR1 and CDR2: KGHSH and LQKENI. The V end was cut by 3 bases, the J end by 6 bases, with 15 bases between. The CDR3 loop is CASSPGGGIVNTIYF. CDR3 bases: TGTGCCAGCTCACCCGGCGGGGGAATCGTAAACACCATATATTTT.

J is TRBJ2-2 and V is TRBV19, with 8 bases identical to TRBD2. J gave up 1 base and V 5 bases, and 12 bases lay outside the gene matches. The CDR3 sequence is 18 residues long. Germline V gene lookup returns CDR1 LNHDA and CDR2 SQIVND (reference sequence). For the CDR3, the DNA is TGTGCCAGTAGTGTCCGCGGGGGGAACGTTCAGAACACCGGGGAGCTGTTTTTT. Its protein is CASSVRGGNVQNTGELFF.

This clone has a single count. The chain combines TRBV28 with TRBJ1-2; 8 nucleotides agree with TRBD1. Germline V gene lookup returns CDR1 MDHEN and CDR2 SYDVKM. V gave up 6 bases and J gave up 6 bases; unmatched junction bases: 18. The CDR3 has 17 residues. CDR3 sequence: CASSLVGQGNPLNGYTF. CDR3 in DNA: TGTGCCAGCAGCTTAGTAGGACAGGGTAACCCCCTGAATGGCTACACCTTC.

The V and J genes are TRBV18 and TRBJ1-1; possibly TRBD1 for D (5 bases). V lost 5 bases to trimming and J lost 3 bases, with 16 bases between them. The CDR3 loop spans 15 amino acids. CDR1 and CDR2 from the germline V gene are KGHSH and LQKENI. CDR3 region: CASSGTGGTDTEAFF. The CDR3 region has the DNA TGTGCCAGCTCAGGAACGGGGGGAACGGACACTGAAGCTTTCTTT.

V is TRBV30 and J is TRBJ1-1; D is possibly TRBD1 (5 bases). Germline values: CDR1 GTSNPN, CDR2 SVGIG (reference sequence). Trimming removed 2 bases from V and 1 base from J, with 11 bases in between. This CDR3 is 14 amino acids long. CDR3 protein: CAWSLLGQNTEAFF. The CDR3 DNA follows: TGTGCCTGGAGTCTCCTAGGACAGAACACTGAAGCTTTCTTT. The variable domain in full, completed from reference TRBV30 and TRBJ1-1, reads SQTIHQWPATLVQPVGSPLSLECTVEGTSNPNLYWYRQAAGRGLQLLFYSVGIGQISSEVPQNLSASRPQDRQFILSSKKLLLSDSGFYLCAWSLLGQNTEAFFGQGTRLTVV.

This rearrangement joins TRBV5-1 to TRBJ2-7; tentatively, D is TRBD2 (6 bases). V was clipped by 2 bases and J by 1 base, with 10 bases between them. Germline V CDR1 and CDR2: SGHRS, YFSETQ. The CDR3 loop spans 14 amino acids. CDR3 DNA: TGCGCCAGCAGCTTCGGGGGTACGTCCTACGAGCAGTACTTC. Translated, it gives CASSFGGTSYEQYF.

V gene TRBV30 combines with J gene TRBJ2-3, with D maybe TRBD2 (6 bases). CDR3 length equals 15 residues. Germline assignment: CDR1 GTSNPN and CDR2 SVGIG (reference sequence). Trimming pared 1 base from V and 1 base from J, leaving 12 bases between. The CDR3: CAWSATGVGTDTQYF. The CDR3 nucleotides read TGTGCCTGGAGTGCCACGGGGGTTGGCACAGATACGCAGTATTTT.

The chain is built from TRBV7-9 and TRBJ2-5, with no clear D. This CDR3 is 14 amino acids long. Germline assignment: CDR1 SEHNR and CDR2 FQNEAQ (reference sequence). Trimming removed 2 bases at V and 2 bases at J, with 9 bases between. This CDR3 reads CASSLYTDQETQYF. CDR3 coding DNA: TGTGCCAGCAGCTTATACACGGATCAAGAGACCCAGTACTTC.

V gene TRBV7-2 combines with J gene TRBJ2-5; D is unclear. The germline V gene encodes CDR1 SGHTA and CDR2 FQGNSA. Trimming removed 5 bases at V and 5 bases at J, with 12 bases between. This CDR3 comprises 13 residues. Written as DNA, the CDR3 is TGTGCCAGCAGCCGGAAATCAACGGAGACCCAGTACTTC. Protein product: CASSRKSTETQYF.

V is TRBV9 and J is TRBJ2-7; 7 nucleotides match TRBD2. V was pared by 0 bases and J by 6 bases, with 9 bases of the junction left unmatched. This CDR3 contains 15 residues. Germline lookup yields CDR1 SGDLS and CDR2 YYNGEE. CDR3 amino acids: CASSVGAGVTGEQYF. Here the CDR3 DNA reads TGTGCCAGCAGCGTAGGGGCGGGAGTGACCGGCGAGCAGTACTTC.

The chain has TRBV19 and TRBJ2-1; 12 nucleotides line up with TRBD2. The CDR3 contains 13 residues. Germline trimming cut 10 bases from V and 9 bases from J; bases unmatched to any gene: 7. From germline, CDR1 is LNHDA and CDR2 SQIVND (reference sequence). CDR3 amino acids: CATRLAGVVEQFF. The CDR3 DNA reads TGTGCCACCAGACTAGCGGGGGTGGTTGAGCAGTTCTTC.

The chain carries TRBV5-4 and TRBJ2-3; TRBD2 aligns across 15 bases. J was trimmed by 5 bases and V by 3 bases; bases with no gene match: 10. The CDR3 length is 18 residues. Looked up from germline, CDR1 is SGHNT and CDR2 is YYREEE (reference sequence). CDR3 loop: CASSYGIGLAGGGDTQYF. The CDR3 DNA follows: TGTGCCAGCAGCTATGGTATTGGACTAGCGGGAGGGGGAGATACGCAGTATTTT.

This sequence joins TRBV18 and TRBJ2-7, with 10 bases aligning to TRBD1. Germline loops: CDR1 KGHSH, CDR2 LQKENI. The trim removed 3 bases at V and 5 bases at J, leaving 7 bases unmatched. This CDR3 contains 15 residues. CDR3 bases: TGTGCCAGCTCACCCTTCAGACAGGGGGCTAACGAGCAGTACTTC. Its protein is CASSPFRQGANEQYF.

J is TRBJ1-2 and V is TRBV9; 8 bases map to TRBD1. J was trimmed by 6 bases and V by 4 bases; bases with no gene match: 11. CDR3 length equals 15 residues. Germline loops: CDR1 SGDLS, CDR2 YYNGEE. CDR3 protein: CASSHATGGVDGYTF. The CDR3 coding sequence is TGTGCCAGCAGCCACGCCACAGGGGGAGTCGATGGCTACACCTTC.

This sequence joins TRBV6-6 and TRBJ2-1; TRBD2 matches 11 bases. Unmatched junction bases numbered 3, after V lost 5 bases and J lost 0 bases. The CDR3 is 16 amino acids. Germline CDR1 MNHNY, CDR2 SVGAGI (reference sequence). Here the CDR3 DNA reads TGTGCCAGCAGTATAGGACTAGCGGGCTCCTACAATGAGCAGTTCTTC. Its translation is CASSIGLAGSYNEQFF.

J is TRBJ2-2 and V is TRBV29-1; D not resolved. The CDR3 is 14 residues long. Germline V CDR1 and CDR2: SQVTM, ANQGSEA. The V end was cut by 4 bases, the J end by 3 bases, with 12 bases between. CDR3 residues: CSVARTWDTGELFF. The CDR3 nucleotides are TGCAGCGTTGCCCGAACTTGGGACACCGGGGAGCTGTTTTTT.

This clone was picked up a small number of times. In the same sample, other DNA sequences code for this CDR3. The chain links TRBV25-1 to TRBJ2-5; TRBD2 might be the D (6 bases). The CDR3 contains 13 residues. The V gene's germline CDR1 is MGHDK and CDR2 SYGVNS. Trimming took 6 bases from V and 1 from J, leaving 9 bases between them. In nucleotides, the CDR3 is TGTGCCAGCAGGACTAGTGGCCAAGAGACCCAGTACTTC. Amino acids: CASRTSGQETQYF.

The chain employs TRBV10-3 and TRBJ1-2; 7 positions match TRBD1. The CDR3 runs to 13 residues. With V trimmed by 4 bases and J by 6 bases, 5 bases remained unmatched. Germline lookup yields CDR1 ENHRY and CDR2 SYGVKD. This CDR3 is CAISVTGFDGYTF. The CDR3 region has the DNA TGTGCCATCAGTGTGACAGGGTTTGATGGCTACACCTTC.